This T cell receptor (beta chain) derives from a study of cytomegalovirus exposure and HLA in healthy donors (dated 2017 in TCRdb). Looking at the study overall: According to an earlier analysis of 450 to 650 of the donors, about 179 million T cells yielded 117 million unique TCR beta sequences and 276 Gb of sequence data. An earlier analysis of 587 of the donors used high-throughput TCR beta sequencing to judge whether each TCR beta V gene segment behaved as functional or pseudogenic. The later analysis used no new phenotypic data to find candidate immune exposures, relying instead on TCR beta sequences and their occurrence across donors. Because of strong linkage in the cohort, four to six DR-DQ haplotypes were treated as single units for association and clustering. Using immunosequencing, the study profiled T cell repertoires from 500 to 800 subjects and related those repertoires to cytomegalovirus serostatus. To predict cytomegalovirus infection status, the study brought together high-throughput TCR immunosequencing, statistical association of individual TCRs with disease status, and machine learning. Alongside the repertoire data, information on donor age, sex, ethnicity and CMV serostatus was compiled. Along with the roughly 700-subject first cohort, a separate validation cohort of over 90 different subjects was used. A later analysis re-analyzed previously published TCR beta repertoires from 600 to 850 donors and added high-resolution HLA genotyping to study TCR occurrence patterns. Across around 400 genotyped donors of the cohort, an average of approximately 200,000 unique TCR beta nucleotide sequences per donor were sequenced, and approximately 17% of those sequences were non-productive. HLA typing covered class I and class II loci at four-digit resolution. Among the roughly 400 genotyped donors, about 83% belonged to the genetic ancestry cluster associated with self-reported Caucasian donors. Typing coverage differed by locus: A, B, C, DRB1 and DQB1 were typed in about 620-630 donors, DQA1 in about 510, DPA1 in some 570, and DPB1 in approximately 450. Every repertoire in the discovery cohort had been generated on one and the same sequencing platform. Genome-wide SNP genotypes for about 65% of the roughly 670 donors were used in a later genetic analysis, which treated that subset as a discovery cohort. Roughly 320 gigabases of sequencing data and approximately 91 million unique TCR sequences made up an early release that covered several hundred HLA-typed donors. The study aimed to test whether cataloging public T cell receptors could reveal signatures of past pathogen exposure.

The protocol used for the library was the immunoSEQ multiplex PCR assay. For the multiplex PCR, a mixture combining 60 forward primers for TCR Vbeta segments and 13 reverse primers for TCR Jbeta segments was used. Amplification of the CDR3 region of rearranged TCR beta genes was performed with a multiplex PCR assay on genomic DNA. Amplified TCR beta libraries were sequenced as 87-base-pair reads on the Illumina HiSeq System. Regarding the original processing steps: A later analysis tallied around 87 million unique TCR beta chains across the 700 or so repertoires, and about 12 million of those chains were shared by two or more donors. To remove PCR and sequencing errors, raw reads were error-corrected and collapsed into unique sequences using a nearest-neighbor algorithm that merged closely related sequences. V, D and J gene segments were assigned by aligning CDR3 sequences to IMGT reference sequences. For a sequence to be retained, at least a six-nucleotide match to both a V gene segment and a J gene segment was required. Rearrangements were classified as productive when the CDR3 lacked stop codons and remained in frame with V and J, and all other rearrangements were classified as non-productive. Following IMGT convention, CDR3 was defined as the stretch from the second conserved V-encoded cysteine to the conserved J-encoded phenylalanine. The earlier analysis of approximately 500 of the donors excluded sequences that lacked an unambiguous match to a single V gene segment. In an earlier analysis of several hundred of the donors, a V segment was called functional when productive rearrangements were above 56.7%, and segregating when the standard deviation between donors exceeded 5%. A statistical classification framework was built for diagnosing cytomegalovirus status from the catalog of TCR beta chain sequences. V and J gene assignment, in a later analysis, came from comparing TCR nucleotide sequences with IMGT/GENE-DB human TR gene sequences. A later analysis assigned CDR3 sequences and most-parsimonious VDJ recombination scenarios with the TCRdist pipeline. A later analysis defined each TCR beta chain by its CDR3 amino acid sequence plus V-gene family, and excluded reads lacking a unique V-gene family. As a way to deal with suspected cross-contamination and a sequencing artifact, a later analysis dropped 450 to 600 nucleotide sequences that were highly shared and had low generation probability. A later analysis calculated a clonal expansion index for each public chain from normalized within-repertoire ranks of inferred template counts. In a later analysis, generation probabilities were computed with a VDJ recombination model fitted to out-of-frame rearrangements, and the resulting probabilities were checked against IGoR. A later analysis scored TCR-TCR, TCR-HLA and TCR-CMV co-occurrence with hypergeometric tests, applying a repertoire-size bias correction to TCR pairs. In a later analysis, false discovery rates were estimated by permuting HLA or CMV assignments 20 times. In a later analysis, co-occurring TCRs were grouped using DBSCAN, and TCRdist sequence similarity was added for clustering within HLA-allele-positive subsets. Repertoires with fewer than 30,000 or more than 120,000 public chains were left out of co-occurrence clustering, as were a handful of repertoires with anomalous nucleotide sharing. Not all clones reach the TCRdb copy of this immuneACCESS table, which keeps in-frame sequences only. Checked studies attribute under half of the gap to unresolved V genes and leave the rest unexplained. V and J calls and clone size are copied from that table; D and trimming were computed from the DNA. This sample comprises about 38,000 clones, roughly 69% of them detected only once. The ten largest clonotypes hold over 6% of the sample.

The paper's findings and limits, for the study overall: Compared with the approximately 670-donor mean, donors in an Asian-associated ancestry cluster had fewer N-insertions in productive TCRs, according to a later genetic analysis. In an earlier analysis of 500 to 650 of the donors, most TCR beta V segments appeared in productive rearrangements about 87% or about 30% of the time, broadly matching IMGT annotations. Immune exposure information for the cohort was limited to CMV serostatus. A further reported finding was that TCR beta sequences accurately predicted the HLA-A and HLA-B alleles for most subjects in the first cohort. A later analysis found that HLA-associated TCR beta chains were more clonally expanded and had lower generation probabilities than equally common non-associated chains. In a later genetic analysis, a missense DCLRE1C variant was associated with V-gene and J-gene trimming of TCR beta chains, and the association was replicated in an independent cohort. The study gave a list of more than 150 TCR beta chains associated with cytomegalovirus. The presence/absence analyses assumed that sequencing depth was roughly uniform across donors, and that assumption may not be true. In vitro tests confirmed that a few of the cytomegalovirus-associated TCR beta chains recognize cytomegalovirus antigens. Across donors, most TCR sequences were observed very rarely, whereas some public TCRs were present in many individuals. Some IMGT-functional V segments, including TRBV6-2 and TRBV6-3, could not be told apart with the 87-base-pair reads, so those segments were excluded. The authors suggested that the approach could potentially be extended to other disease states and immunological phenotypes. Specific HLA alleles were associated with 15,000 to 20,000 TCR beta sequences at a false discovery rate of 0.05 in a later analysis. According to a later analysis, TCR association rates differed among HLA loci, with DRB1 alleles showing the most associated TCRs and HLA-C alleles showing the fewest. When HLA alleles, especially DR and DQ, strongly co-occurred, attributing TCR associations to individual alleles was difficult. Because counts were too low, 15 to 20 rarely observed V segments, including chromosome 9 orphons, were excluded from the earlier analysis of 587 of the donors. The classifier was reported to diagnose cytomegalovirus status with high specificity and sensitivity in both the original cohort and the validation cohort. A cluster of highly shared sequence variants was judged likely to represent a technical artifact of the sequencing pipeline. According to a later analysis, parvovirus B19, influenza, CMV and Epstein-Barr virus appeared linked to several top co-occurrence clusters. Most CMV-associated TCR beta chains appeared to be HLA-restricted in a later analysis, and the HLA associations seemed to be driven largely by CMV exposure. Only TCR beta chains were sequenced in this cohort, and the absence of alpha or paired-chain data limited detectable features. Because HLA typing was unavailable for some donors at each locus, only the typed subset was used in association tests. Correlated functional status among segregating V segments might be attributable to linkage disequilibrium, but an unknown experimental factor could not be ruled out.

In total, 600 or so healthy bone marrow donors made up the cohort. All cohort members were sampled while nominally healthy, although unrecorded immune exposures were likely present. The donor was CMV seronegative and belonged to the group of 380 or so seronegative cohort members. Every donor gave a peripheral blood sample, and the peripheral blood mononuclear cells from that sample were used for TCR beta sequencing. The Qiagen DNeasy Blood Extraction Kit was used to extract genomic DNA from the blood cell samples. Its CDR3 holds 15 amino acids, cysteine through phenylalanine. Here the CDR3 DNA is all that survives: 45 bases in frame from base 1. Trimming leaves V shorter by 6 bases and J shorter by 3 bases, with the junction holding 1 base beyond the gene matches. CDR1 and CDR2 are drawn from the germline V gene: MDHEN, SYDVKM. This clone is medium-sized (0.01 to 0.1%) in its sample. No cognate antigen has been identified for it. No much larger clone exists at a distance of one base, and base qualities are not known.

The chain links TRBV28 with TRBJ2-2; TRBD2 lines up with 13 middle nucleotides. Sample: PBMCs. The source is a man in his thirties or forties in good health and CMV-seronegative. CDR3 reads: CASRLAGGHTGELFF. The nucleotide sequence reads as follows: TGTGCCAGCAGACTAGCGGGAGGGCACACCGGGGAGCTGTTTTTT.